The entry below describes one TCR beta chain. Its antigen is not identified. The data derive from a study of breast tumors, draining lymph nodes, adjacent tissues. Study-level findings and limits: Tumor TCR diversity was below lymph nodes but above nontumor tissue.

Using its own MiXCR run on the multiplex PCR reads, TCRdb lists one record per CDR3 protein. The sample records 45,000 to 60,000 distinct CDR3 sequences, roughly 23% being singletons. The CDR3 length is 15 residues. The V gene's germline CDR1 is MDHEN and CDR2 SYDVKM. Trimming removed 3 bases from V and 2 bases from J; junction bases left unmatched: 3. This clonotype was sampled from a female donor with breast cancer. Some clones in this sample may be carry-over from other donors' samples. Sequences were obtained from breast tumor tissue. The chain joins TRBV28 to TRBJ2-3; TRBD1 aligns across 9 bases. CDR3 sequence (DNA): TGTGCCAGCAGTTTCTGGGACAGGGTCACAGATACGCAGTATTTT. Translated, it gives CASSFWDRVTDTQYF.